This T cell receptor beta chain appears in the sequencing data of a study of CD8+CD57+ T cells in acquired aplastic anemia. The germline CDR1 and CDR2 sequences are MNHEY and SMNVEV (reference sequence). V was cut by 3 bases and J by 9 bases, with 14 bases left in between. The CDR3 has 14 amino acids. CDR3 and TCR beta VDJ profiling relied on a genomic DNA template. TCRdb analysed the reads with MiXCR anew, one entry per CDR3 protein. The sample yields about 160,000 distinct CDR3 sequences, roughly 47% seen once. This clonotype is a singleton in its sample. The source is a human donor in good health. Sequencing was carried out using sorted CD4+, CD8+, or CD8+CD57+ T cells (not recorded which) from PBMCs. J is TRBJ2-2 and V is TRBV27; D unclear. The CDR3 DNA sequence: TGTGCCAGCAGTTTTGATTCCGTAACCCGGGAGCTGTTTTTT. Protein product: CASSFDSVTRELFF.